The sample holds one count of the clone carrying this T cell receptor (beta chain). The antigen remains undetermined. J was trimmed by 2 bases and V by 4 bases; bases with no gene match: 8. The germline V gene encodes CDR1 MGHDK and CDR2 SYGVNS. The CDR3 extends over 15 amino acids. This sample stems from a study of cytomegalovirus exposure and HLA in healthy donors. PCR used 60 Vbeta primers and 13 Jbeta primers. The table came from immunoSEQ multiplex PCR; TCRdb's copy has only in-frame clones and leaves some out. Of 100,000 to 150,000 clones listed, around three quarters are singletons. Study results and caveats: About 87% or about 30% of the time was how often most TCR beta V segments were productive, according to an earlier analysis.

This sequence joins TRBV25-1 and TRBJ2-7; TRBD1 agrees at 7 bases. The sample consisted of PBMCs. This sequence originates from a female donor in good health and CMV-seronegative. The CDR3 protein is CASSGDRVGPYEQYF. For the CDR3, the DNA is TGTGCCAGCAGTGGCGACAGGGTTGGCCCCTACGAGCAGTACTTC.